Presented here are 22 T cell receptor beta chains from one specimen sequenced in a study of graft-versus-host responses after intestinal transplantation. Assay: immunoSEQ multiplex PCR; the TCRdb copy retains only in-frame clones and omits some. The sample yields over 80,000 clones, approximately 85% seen once. Sequencing used PBMCs, obtained 255 days after intestinal transplant. These receptors were collected from a human patient who received an intestinal transplant, so some T cells may come from the graft donor.

This chain's CDR3 is CASSFGLAGGPSYEQYF. CDR3 in DNA: TGTGCCAGCAGTTTTGGACTAGCGGGGGGCCCTTCCTACGAGCAGTACTTC. The chain joins TRBV5-8 to TRBJ2-7; the match to TRBD2 covers 14 bases. J gave up 1 base and V 5 bases, and 8 bases lay outside the gene matches. This CDR3 is built from 17 residues. Germline lookup yields CDR1 SGHTS and CDR2 YDEGEE.

Here the CDR3 reads CASSIAGMNTEAFF. The CDR3 nucleotides are TGTGCCAGTAGTATTGCAGGGATGAACACTGAAGCTTTCTTT. The V and J genes are TRBV19 and TRBJ1-1, with D possibly TRBD1 on 5 matching bases. Germline CDR1 is LNHDA and CDR2 is SQIVND (reference sequence). Between the trimmed V and J ends, which lost 3 bases and 0 bases, there was a span of 8 bases. This CDR3 region has 14 residues. Based on the CDR3 plus reference TRBV19 and TRBJ1-1, the full variable domain is DGGITQSPKYLFRKEGQNVTLSCEQNLNHDAMYWYRQDPGQGLRLIYYSQIVNDFQKGDIAEGYSVSREKKESFPLTVTSAQKNPTAFYLCASSIAGMNTEAFFGQGTRLTVV.

The V and J genes are TRBV5-1 and TRBJ2-1; D gene uncertain. Deletions cut 0 bases from V and 4 bases from J, with 5 bases between. Germline V gives CDR1 SGHRS, CDR2 YFSETQ. The CDR3 spans 13 residues. CDR3 bases: TGCGCCAGCAGCTTGGCCGTTTACAATGAGCAGTTCTTC. Protein product: CASSLAVYNEQFF. The whole variable domain, filled in from reference TRBV5-1 and TRBJ2-1, reads KAGVTQTPRYLIKTRGQQVTLSCSPISGHRSVSWYQQTPGQGLQFLFEYFSETQRNKGNFPGRFSGRQFSNSRSEMNVSTLELGDSALYLCASSLAVYNEQFFGPGTRLTVL.

This clone has just one count. V is TRBV6-5 and J is TRBJ2-4, with 7 positions matching TRBD1. This CDR3 has 13 residues. Per germline, CDR1 MNHEY and CDR2 SVGAGI. V shed 4 bases and J 4 bases; nucleotides not matched to a gene: 1. The CDR3: CASSWDRKNIQYF. The CDR3 DNA sequence: TGTGCCAGCAGTTGGGACAGAAAAAACATTCAGTACTTC.

The chain carries TRBV6-1 and TRBJ2-7; 9 nucleotides align to TRBD1. The CDR3 spans 16 residues. Germline V gives CDR1 MNHNS, CDR2 SASEGT. V shed 0 bases and J 3 bases; nucleotides not matched to a gene: 6. The CDR3 bases are TGTGCCAGCAGTGAAGCGCTACAGGGGGCGTTCTACGAGCAGTACGTC. Translation gives CASSEALQGAFYEQYV.

The chain couples TRBV19 to TRBJ2-7; D perhaps matches TRBD1 (5 bases). The CDR3 length is 14 residues. Germline V gives CDR1 LNHDA, CDR2 SQIVND (reference sequence). Deletions cut 4 bases from V and 2 bases from J, with 12 bases between. CDR3 bases: TGTGCCAGTAGTACCCCCGACAGTCCCTACGAGCAGTACGTC. Protein product: CASSTPDSPYEQYV.

The J gene is TRBJ2-7, the V gene TRBV5-4; D is perhaps TRBD1 or TRBD2 (5 bases each). V dropped 4 bases and J dropped 1 base, with 30 bases sitting between them. The germline gives CDR1 SGHNT, CDR2 YYREEE (reference sequence). This CDR3 comprises 20 residues. The chain's CDR3 is CASSLRQRGTTGNGSYEQYF. CDR3 in DNA: TGTGCCAGCAGCCTCAGACAGCGAGGGACGACCGGTAATGGGTCCTACGAGCAGTACTTC.

CDR3 sequence reads: CASSELARMTSSYNEQFF. CDR3 nucleotide sequence: TGTGCCAGCAGTGAACTCGCCCGAATGACAAGCTCCTACAATGAGCAGTTCTTC. The V call is TRBV2, the J call TRBJ2-1; D uncertain. Germline V gene data show CDR1 as SNHLY and CDR2 as FYNNEI. Trimming stripped 2 bases from V and 0 bases from J, with 17 bases between. This CDR3 is 18 amino acids long. The full variable domain, rest sourced from reference TRBV2 and TRBJ2-1, is EPEVTQTPSHQVTQMGQEVILRCVPISNHLYFYWYRQILGQKVEFLVSFYNNEISEKSEIFDDQFSVERPDGSNFTLKIRSTKLEDSAMYFCASSELARMTSSYNEQFFGPGTRLTVL.

The DNA for the CDR3 is TGTGCCTGGACCGGAAGGGGGAAGAACACTGAAGCTTTCTTT. It yields the protein CAWTGRGKNTEAFF. The chain employs TRBV30 and TRBJ1-1, with D tentatively TRBD1 (6 bases). Trimming took off 4 bases at V and 1 base at J, with 13 bases between the two ends. The CDR3 sequence is 14 residues long. Germline V gene data show CDR1 as GTSNPN and CDR2 as SVGIG (reference sequence).

The rearrangement joins TRBV10-2 to TRBJ1-2, with D perhaps TRBD1 (5 bases). V was trimmed by 2 bases and J by 4 bases, leaving 8 bases between them. Germline lookup yields CDR1 WSHSY and CDR2 SAAADI. The CDR3 spans 13 residues. CDR3 residues: CASSETGFYGYTF. CDR3 in DNA: TGCGCCAGCAGTGAGACAGGATTCTATGGCTACACCTTC.

This chain links TRBV6-5 with TRBJ1-2; unclear D gene. V gave up 7 bases and J gave up 3 bases, with 6 bases separating them. The V gene's germline CDR1 is MNHEY and CDR2 SVGAGI. This CDR3 has 11 amino acids. CDR3 loop: CASNDYYGYTF. The DNA of the CDR3 is TGTGCCAGCAACGATTACTATGGCTACACCTTC.

V usage is TRBV28 and J usage is TRBJ2-7; 11 nucleotides line up with TRBD2. Germline V lookup: CDR1 MDHEN, CDR2 SYDVKM. The CDR3 is 17 amino acids. J lost 1 base, V lost 5 bases, and 10 bases had no gene match. The CDR3 DNA is TGTGCCAGCAGTCCAAACGTAGCGGGAGGGTTTTCCTACGAGCAGTACTTC. Encoded protein: CASSPNVAGGFSYEQYF.

The CDR3: CASSLGDRHPRDTQYF. The CDR3 DNA reads as TGTGCCAGCAGCTTAGGGGACAGACACCCGAGGGATACGCAGTATTTT. V is TRBV13 and J is TRBJ2-3, with D tentatively TRBD1 (6 bases). The V gene's germline CDR1 is PRHDT and CDR2 FYEKMQ (reference sequence). The germline V and J ends were trimmed by 0 bases and 6 bases, with 16 bases remaining between them. The CDR3 loop spans 16 amino acids. Using reference TRBV13 and TRBJ2-3 for the parts outside the CDR3, the full variable domain is AAGVIQSPRHLIKEKRETATLKCYPIPRHDTVYWYQQGPGQDPQFLISFYEKMQSDKGSIPDRFSAQQFSDYHSELNMSSLELGDSALYFCASSLGDRHPRDTQYFGPGTRLTVL.

This clone was seen a handful of times. The J gene is TRBJ1-1, the V gene TRBV14; D gene unclear. The length of the CDR3 is 12 residues. CDR1 is SGHDN and CDR2 is FVKESK in the germline V gene. The V and J ends lost 4 bases and 3 bases respectively, with 6 bases between them. The CDR3 is CASSPGYTEAFF. The CDR3 coding sequence is TGTGCCAGCAGCCCCGGTTACACTGAAGCTTTCTTT.

The chain couples TRBV6-5 to TRBJ2-3; 11 positions agree with TRBD2. From germline, CDR1 is MNHEY and CDR2 SVGAGI. This CDR3 has 14 residues. V gave up 8 bases and J gave up 2 bases; unmatched junction bases: 3. The CDR3 spells CASRLAGNTDTQYF. As DNA, the CDR3 is TGTGCCAGCCGACTAGCGGGAAACACAGATACGCAGTATTTT.

J is TRBJ1-2 and V is TRBV27; D may be TRBD1 (5 bases). The CDR3 runs 15 residues. Trimming removed 7 bases from V and 4 bases from J, with 19 bases in between. The germline V gene has CDR1 MNHEY and CDR2 SMNVEV (reference sequence). In DNA, the CDR3 is TGTGCCAGCAACGCGAACCCAGGAACAGGCTATGGCTACACCTTC. It encodes CASNANPGTGYGYTF.

Comment on this clone: The same CDR3 can be traced to other DNA sequences in this sample. J is TRBJ2-3 and V is TRBV18, with 7 nucleotides matching TRBD1. This CDR3 has 14 residues. Germline V gives CDR1 KGHSH, CDR2 LQKENI. V dropped 0 bases and J dropped 4; count of bases not matched to a gene: 1. The CDR3 coding sequence is TGTGCCAGCTCACCACCAGGGGGCGCAGATACGCAGTATTTT. The encoded protein is CASSPPGGADTQYF.

Written as DNA, the CDR3 is TGTGCCAGCAGTCTACTTGGACAGGGGGGACGGGAGACCCAGTACTTC. Its protein is CASSLLGQGGRETQYF. V and J are TRBV6-6 and TRBJ2-5, with 10 bases aligning to TRBD1. This CDR3 is 16 amino acids long. CDR1 and CDR2 (germline): MNHNY, SVGAGI (reference sequence). The V and J ends lost 5 bases and 5 bases, in that order; junction bases with no gene match: 11.

This chain joins TRBV6-6 and TRBJ2-5; 9 nucleotides align to TRBD2. This CDR3 contains 16 residues. The ends lost 2 bases at V and 2 bases at J; junction bases unmatched: 6. Germline V gene sequence: CDR1 MNHNY, CDR2 SVGAGI (reference sequence). DNA of the CDR3: TGTGCCAGCAGTTACAATAGGCTAGCGGGGCAAGAGACCCAGTACTTC. Its protein is CASSYNRLAGQETQYF.

This clone was counted only a few times. The chain combines TRBV7-9 with TRBJ2-5; D remains unclear. The germline CDR1 and CDR2 sequences are SEHNR and FQNEAQ (reference sequence). The CDR3 spans 13 residues. Trimming cost V 4 bases and J 2 bases, with 8 bases left between them. The CDR3 nucleotides are TGTGCCAGCAGCTCCCGGGCTCAAGAGACCCAGTACTTC. This sequence encodes CASSSRAQETQYF. The entire variable domain, with the rest obtained from reference TRBV7-9 and TRBJ2-5, is as follows: DTGVSQNPRHKITKRGQNVTFRCDPISEHNRLYWYRQTLGQGPEFLTYFQNEAQLEKSRLLSDRFSAERPKGSFSTLEIQRTEQGDSAMYLCASSSRAQETQYFGPGTRLLVL.

This chain links TRBV9 with TRBJ2-6; 8 bases agree with TRBD1. The CDR3 is made up of 16 amino acids. After removal of 2 bases from V and 0 bases from J, the junction contained 1 base not matched to a gene. Per the germline V gene, CDR1 is SGDLS and CDR2 is YYNGEE. This CDR3 is CASSVGTGSGANVLTF. Written as DNA, the CDR3 is TGTGCCAGCAGCGTCGGGACAGGCTCTGGGGCCAACGTCCTGACTTTC.

V gene TRBV19 combines with J gene TRBJ2-1; 8 positions match TRBD2. The CDR3 is made up of 12 amino acids. Germline CDR1 reads LNHDA; CDR2 reads SQIVND (reference sequence). V was pared by 11 bases and J by 3 bases, with 3 bases of the junction left unmatched. The CDR3 nucleotides are TGTGCCGTGGGACTAGGCTACAATGAGCAGTTCTTC. Its translation is CAVGLGYNEQFF. Based on the CDR3 plus reference TRBV19 and TRBJ2-1, the full variable domain is DGGITQSPKYLFRKEGQNVTLSCEQNLNHDAMYWYRQDPGQGLRLIYYSQIVNDFQKGDIAEGYSVSREKKESFPLTVTSAQKNPTAFYLCAVGLGYNEQFFGPGTRLTVL.